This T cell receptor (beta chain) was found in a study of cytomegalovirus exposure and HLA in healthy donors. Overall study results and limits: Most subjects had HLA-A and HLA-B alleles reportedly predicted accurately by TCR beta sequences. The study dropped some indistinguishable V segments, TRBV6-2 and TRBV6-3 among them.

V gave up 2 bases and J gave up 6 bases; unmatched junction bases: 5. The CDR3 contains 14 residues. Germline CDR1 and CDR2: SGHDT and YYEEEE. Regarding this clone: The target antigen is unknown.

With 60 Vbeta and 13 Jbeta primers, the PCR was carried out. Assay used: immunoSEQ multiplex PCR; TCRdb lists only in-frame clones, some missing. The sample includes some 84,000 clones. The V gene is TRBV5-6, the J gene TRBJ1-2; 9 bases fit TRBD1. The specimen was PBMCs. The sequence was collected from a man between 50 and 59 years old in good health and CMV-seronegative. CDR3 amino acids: CASSLPGQGHGYTF. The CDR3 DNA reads TGTGCCAGCAGCTTACCGGGACAGGGTCATGGCTACACCTTC.